The entry below gives a single TCR beta chain sequence along with its context. What this receptor recognizes is not known. Per-base qualities were not stored, and no clone one base away is much larger. Using the deep immunoSEQ assay, TCR CDR3 regions were amplified from genomic DNA by multiplex PCR. Genomic DNA extracted from each cell subset was distributed evenly over all wells of several immunoSEQ 96-well plates, and each plate served as one replicate. For sorted subsets, each replicate PCR was loaded with 200 ng genomic DNA, equivalent to 25,000 to 35,000 T cell genomes. Purified libraries were quantified with a Qubit 3.0 fluorometer, sized on a Bioanalyzer 2100, and re-quantified with the KAPA Library Quantification kit. Every immunoSEQ 96-well plate was sequenced on a separate single-read 150-cycle Illumina NextSeq 550 flow cell. The original pipeline was this. Because the immunoSEQ output held only junctional sequences and lacked quality scores, the filtering could not match the filtering applied to full-length reads. Sequences were annotated with PyIR, a Python wrapper for IgBLAST v1.9, using IMGT germline references to assign V/J genes and CDR3. Any read was removed if the V/J assignment was weak (E-value above 1e-6), the CDR3 was missing, or the read contained stop codons, out-of-frame junctions, or ambiguous translated residues. V3J clonotypes were defined by identical inferred V gene, J gene, and CDR3 amino acid sequence. Percentage overlap between repertoires was calculated by dividing the number of shared unique clonotypes by the size of the smaller repertoire. Richness of each repertoire was evaluated using RTK rarefaction, the Chao1 estimator, and Recon v2.1 estimates of unobserved clonotypes. Generation probabilities for all TCRbeta clonotypes obtained by the gDNA method from four donors were computed using OLGA. TCRdb limited this immuneACCESS table to in-frame rearrangements with V and J called. A share of clones is missing; checked studies link under half to unresolved V genes, and the rest is unexplained. Clonal size and the V and J genes are those of that table, whereas D and trimming came from the DNA. This sample is represented by approximately 530,000 clones; roughly 95% of them were singletons. The ten largest clones add up to 0.05% to 0.08% of the sample.

The donors were healthy, HIV-negative adults with no recently reported acute infections or vaccinations. Every donor was a Caucasian adult living in Nashville, Tennessee, USA. Magnetic negative selection was used to enrich CD4+ T cells, after which naive cells were positively selected on CD45RA and the negative fraction became the memory subset. After blood collection by leukapheresis, PBMCs were isolated using Ficoll-Histopaque density gradient centrifugation and then cryopreserved in the vapor phase of liquid nitrogen. Analytical flow cytometry was used to check the purity and quantity of each magnetically sorted T cell population. Genomic DNA was isolated from every sorted fraction and measured by UV absorbance on a Nanodrop 2000c. The record originates from a study of shared clonotypes between healthy human individuals (dated by TCRdb to 2020 to 2021). Study-wide context: The cohort comprised a couple of women and a few men aged 18 to 49 years. Per donor, three plates each were used for CD4 naive and CD4 memory, two for CD8 naive, and one for CD8 memory. To estimate repertoire size and how much clonotype sharing occurs between individuals, the study deeply sequenced the blood TCR repertoires of roughly 5 healthy adults. Libraries were prepared and TCR repertoires were sequenced by different laboratories using diverse techniques, in order to increase sequencing depth and limit assay-specific biases. Each donor's leukapheresis produced roughly between about 0.8 and 8.9 billion PBMCs. On the study overall, not on this receptor specifically: Pairwise subsampling indicated that sequencing depth was expected to affect the degree of clonotype sharing among donors. Estimated clonotype richness was generally larger for naive than for memory subsets. Because the study included only a small number of donors, the genetic and exposure-history diversity represented was limited. Higher generation probabilities were observed for clonotypes shared by all four sorted-subset donors than for non-shared clonotypes. Around 5.4% of naive CD4, 3.5% of naive CD8, approximately 2.2% of memory CD4, and approximately 0.4% of memory CD8 clonotypes were shared across several donors. Only blood was sampled, and tissue TCR repertoires likely differ from those in blood. Rarefaction of sorted-subset datasets indicated incomplete sequencing despite the large sequencing depth.

The CDR3 holds 15 amino acids from the cysteine to the phenylalanine. The entry retains the CDR3 DNA only, 45 bases that are in frame from base 1. Based on the germline V gene, the CDR1 and CDR2 sequences are SGHRS and YFSETQ. V is clipped by 0 bases and J by 6 bases, and the sequence between their germline boundaries is 12 bases long. Sequenced: naive CD4+ T cells sorted from blood. The sample's cell subset or site label is to be understood as: CD45RA+ positively selected. This TCR came from a woman aged 25 to 39 in good health. This receptor chain uses TRBV5-1 and TRBJ1-4, with the D gene not clear enough to name. The bases are TGCGCCAGCAGCTTGGCCCTCCAGCCCGATGAAAAACTGTTTTTT. This yields the protein CASSLALQPDEKLFF.